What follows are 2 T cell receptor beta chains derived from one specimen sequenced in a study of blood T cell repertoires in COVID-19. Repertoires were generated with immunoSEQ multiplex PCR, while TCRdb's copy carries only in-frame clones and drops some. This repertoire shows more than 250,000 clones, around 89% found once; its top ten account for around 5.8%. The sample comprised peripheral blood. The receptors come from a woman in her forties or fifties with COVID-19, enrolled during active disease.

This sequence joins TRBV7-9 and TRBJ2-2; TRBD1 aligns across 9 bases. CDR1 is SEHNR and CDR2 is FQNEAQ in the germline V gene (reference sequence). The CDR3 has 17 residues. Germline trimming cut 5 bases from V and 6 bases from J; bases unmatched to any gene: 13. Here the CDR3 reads CASSISLGTGLAGELFF. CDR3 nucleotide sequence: TGTGCCAGCAGCATCTCTCTTGGGACAGGGCTGGCCGGGGAGCTGTTTTTT.

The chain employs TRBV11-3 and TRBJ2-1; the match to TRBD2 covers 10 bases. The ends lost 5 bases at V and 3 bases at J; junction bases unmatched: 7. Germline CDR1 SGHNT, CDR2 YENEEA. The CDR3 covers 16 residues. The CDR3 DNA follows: TGTGCCAGCAGCCGACGGACTAGCGGTCGCTACAATGAGCAGTTCTTC. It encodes CASSRRTSGRYNEQFF. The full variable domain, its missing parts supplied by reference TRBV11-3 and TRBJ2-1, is EAGVVQSPRYKIIEKKQPVAFWCNPISGHNTLYWYLQNLGQGPELLIRYENEEAVDDSQLPKDRFSAERLKGVDSTLKIQPAELGDSAVYLCASSRRTSGRYNEQFFGPGTRLTVL.